This T cell receptor (beta chain) was observed in a study of blood T cell repertoires in COVID-19. Germline V gene lookup returns CDR1 SQVTM and CDR2 ANQGSEA. Trimming took 6 bases from V and 1 from J; bases not matched to a gene: 2. There are 13 residues in the CDR3. In terms of age and location, participants ranged from roughly 18 to 90 years and lived in about two dozen US areas. The study assigned cohorts using participant-reported clinical history. Profiled with immunoSEQ multiplex PCR; TCRdb holds only in-frame clones, not every one. Here the sample spans some 230,000 clones, around four fifths being singletons.

This chain connects TRBV29-1 to TRBJ2-3; TRBD2 matches at 9 bases. This sequence was found in a man aged 40-55 years who had recovered from COVID-19. Sequencing was carried out using PBMCs or T cells enriched from blood (not recorded which). The CDR3 loop is CSVRGGGTDTQYF. The CDR3 bases are TGCAGCGTGCGGGGGGGAGGCACAGATACGCAGTATTTT.